Below are 6 T cell receptor beta chains sequenced from a single sample in a study of cytotoxic CD8 clonotypes in ibrutinib-treated CLL (dated by TCRdb to the early 2020s). This specimen's time point label, per the study, means: roughly 2 years on ibrutinib. Libraries were built with the immunoSEQ multiplex PCR assay. TCRdb obtained this table from immuneACCESS and retained in-frame rearrangements with V and J assigned. These tables miss some clones; where compared with another copy, unresolved V genes account for less than half of the shortfall, and the remainder is unexplained. The sample has about 56,000 clones on record, 56% of them singletons. The biggest ten clones account for around 21% of the sample. The input for sequencing was PBMCs, taken after 24 months of ibrutinib treatment. The origin of the receptors is a human donor with chronic lymphocytic leukemia.

The chain links TRBV28 to TRBJ1-1; D gene uncertain. Germline V gene sequence: CDR1 MDHEN, CDR2 SYDVKM. There are 14 residues in the CDR3. V lost 9 bases and J lost 4, with 18 bases in between. CDR3 DNA sequence: TGTGCCAGTAAGACCCATGGGCTCGGCACTGAAGCTTTCTTT. It translates to CASKTHGLGTEAFF.

The V call is TRBV6-5, the J call TRBJ1-5; D gene unclear. Germline assignment: CDR1 MNHEY and CDR2 SVGAGI. V lost 5 bases, J lost 7 bases, and 6 bases lay in between. CDR3 length: 11 amino acids. As DNA, the CDR3 is TGTGCCAGCAGTGAAGGGCAGCCCCAGCATTTT. This gives the protein CASSEGQPQHF.

With respect to this clone: This same CDR3 is encoded by further DNA sequences in the sample. The CDR3 spells CASSLGQTNSPLHF. CDR3 bases: TGCGCCAGCAGCTTGGGGCAGACGAATTCACCCCTCCACTTT. The chain combines TRBV5-1 with TRBJ1-6; no clear D. This CDR3 contains 14 residues. Germline V gene sequence: CDR1 SGHRS, CDR2 YFSETQ. Trimming cost V 0 bases and J 7 bases, with 8 bases left between them.

The gene calls are TRBV27 and TRBJ1-5, with no clear D. Between the trimmed V and J ends, which lost 3 bases and 0 bases, there was a span of 6 bases. Germline values: CDR1 MNHEY, CDR2 SMNVEV (reference sequence). CDR3 length equals 14 residues. Here the CDR3 reads CASSFGHSNQPQHF. The CDR3 nucleotides are TGTGCCAGCAGTTTTGGGCATAGCAATCAGCCCCAGCATTTT.

The V and J genes are TRBV7-9 and TRBJ1-2; D not certain. Trimming cost V 3 bases and J 4 bases, with 12 bases left between them. Germline CDR1 is SEHNR and CDR2 is FQNEAQ (reference sequence). This CDR3 region has 14 residues. CDR3 loop: CASSFTTDIYGYTF. The CDR3, as DNA: TGTGCCAGCAGCTTCACGACCGACATCTATGGCTACACCTTC.

Only a few counts were recorded for this clone. The J gene is TRBJ2-5, the V gene TRBV6-6, with a weak D call TRBD1 (6 bases). Trimming pared 6 bases from V and 1 base from J, leaving 12 bases between. Germline values: CDR1 MNHNY, CDR2 SVGAGI (reference sequence). The CDR3 loop spans 14 amino acids. The DNA of the CDR3 is TGTGCCAGCAGATTTGGACAGCTCCAAGAGACCCAGTACTTC. Its translation is CASRFGQLQETQYF.